This T cell receptor (beta chain) came from a study of shared clonotypes between healthy human individuals. After removal of 4 bases from V and 3 bases from J, the junction contained 6 bases not matched to a gene. Germline V gene sequence: CDR1 MDHEN, CDR2 SYDVKM. The CDR3 loop spans 15 amino acids. Terminally differentiated effector memory CD45RA+ cells were excluded by CCR7 positive selection of CD45RO-negative cells. An even split of each subset's genomic DNA across several immunoSEQ plates was performed. The method was immunoSEQ multiplex PCR; TCRdb's version includes in-frame clones alone and lacks a portion of them. Here the sample spans 1.5 million to 2.5 million clones, about 95% being singletons. This clone appeared once. Antigen specificity is unknown. Regarding the study as a whole: Apart from blood, nothing was sampled; tissue repertoires likely differ.

The sequenced sample was naive CD8+ T cells sorted from blood. The chain joins TRBV28 to TRBJ2-5, with 9 bases identical to TRBD1. The source of this sequence is a man aged 18 to 35 in good health. The CDR3 reads CASSSLRTGEETQYF. In DNA form, the CDR3 reads TGTGCCAGCAGTTCATTACGGACAGGGGAAGAGACCCAGTACTTC.